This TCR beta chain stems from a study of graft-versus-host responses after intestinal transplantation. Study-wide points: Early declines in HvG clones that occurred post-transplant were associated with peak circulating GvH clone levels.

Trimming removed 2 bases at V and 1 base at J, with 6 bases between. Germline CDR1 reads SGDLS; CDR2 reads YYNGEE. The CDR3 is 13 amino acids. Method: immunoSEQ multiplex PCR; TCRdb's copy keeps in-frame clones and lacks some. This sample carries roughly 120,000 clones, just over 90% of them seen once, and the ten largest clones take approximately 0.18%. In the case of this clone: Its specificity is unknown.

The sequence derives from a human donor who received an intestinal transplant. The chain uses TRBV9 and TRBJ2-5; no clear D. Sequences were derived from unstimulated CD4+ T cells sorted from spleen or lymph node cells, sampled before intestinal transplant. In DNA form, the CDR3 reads TGTGCCAGCAGCGTGTCTTCCCAAGAGACCCAGTACTTC. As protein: CASSVSSQETQYF. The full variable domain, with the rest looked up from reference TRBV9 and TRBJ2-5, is DSGVTQTPKHLITATGQRVTLRCSPRSGDLSVYWYQQSLDQGLQFLIQYYNGEERAKGNILERFSAQQFPDLHSELNLSSLELGDSALYFCASSVSSQETQYFGPGTRLLVL.